The 25 T cell receptor beta chains reported below all come from one sample, sequenced in a study of cytomegalovirus exposure and HLA in healthy donors. The study ran its PCR with 60 Vbeta and 13 Jbeta primers. The table came from immunoSEQ multiplex PCR; TCRdb's copy has only in-frame clones and leaves some out. Of 55,000 to 80,000 clones listed, over 70% were seen once; the top ten hold roughly 7.7%. Sequencing was done on a sample of PBMCs. The receptors derive from a man aged 60 to 75 in good health and CMV-seropositive.

The gene calls are TRBV2 and TRBJ1-3, with D possibly matching TRBD1 (6 bases). The CDR3 is 14 amino acids. Germline CDR1 is SNHLY and CDR2 is FYNNEI. V dropped 4 bases and J dropped 4 bases, with 11 bases sitting between them. CDR3 DNA sequence: TGTGCCAGCAGTGGGCAGGGGTTGGGAAACACCATATATTTT. It is translated as CASSGQGLGNTIYF. Together with reference TRBV2 and TRBJ1-3, the CDR3 gives the full variable domain: EPEVTQTPSHQVTQMGQEVILRCVPISNHLYFYWYRQILGQKVEFLVSFYNNEISEKSEIFDDQFSVERPDGSNFTLKIRSTKLEDSAMYFCASSGQGLGNTIYFGEGSWLTVV.

This sequence joins TRBV18 and TRBJ2-3; 8 nucleotides match TRBD2. J gave up 2 bases and V 3 bases, and 10 bases lay outside the gene matches. Germline CDR1 and CDR2: KGHSH and LQKENI. The CDR3 is 17 residues long. The CDR3 bases are TGTGCCAGCTCACCTACCATACGGGGGGGCCTCACAGATACGCAGTATTTT. It specifies CASSPTIRGGLTDTQYF.

This sequence joins TRBV2 and TRBJ1-2; TRBD1 might be the D (6 bases). V was pared by 6 bases and J by 4 bases, with 12 bases between. This CDR3 is built from 13 residues. In germline, CDR1 is SNHLY, CDR2 FYNNEI. CDR3 DNA: TGTGCCAGCAGCGAGACAGGACTCTATGGCTACACCTTC. This codes for CASSETGLYGYTF.

The chain couples TRBV11-3 to TRBJ2-1; weak D call: TRBD2 (9 bases). The length of the CDR3 is 17 residues. The germline CDR1 and CDR2 sequences are SGHNT and YENEEA. The V end lost 6 bases, the J end lost 8 bases, and 26 bases lay between the germline ends. The CDR3 DNA reads as TGTGCCAGCAGTCCAGGGGGCCGAGCGGGAGGTCGCGATGAGCAGTTCTTC. Translated, it gives CASSPGGRAGGRDEQFF.

The chain recombines TRBV11-2 with TRBJ2-3; 8 bases match TRBD1. After removal of 0 bases from V and 6 bases from J, the junction contained 8 bases not matched to a gene. This CDR3 region has 16 residues. The germline CDR1 and CDR2 sequences are SGHAT and FQNNGV. CDR3 amino acids: CASSLDGQGPWDTQYF. The CDR3, as DNA: TGTGCCAGCAGCTTAGACGGACAGGGTCCGTGGGATACGCAGTATTTT.

The chain joins TRBV5-1 to TRBJ1-1, with no clear D. This CDR3 is 13 amino acids long. Germline CDR1 reads SGHRS; CDR2 reads YFSETQ. Between the trimmed V and J ends, which lost 0 bases and 5 bases, there was a span of 8 bases. The DNA of the CDR3 is TGCGCCAGCAGCTTGGGCCCTCAGACTGAAGCTTTCTTT. It codes for CASSLGPQTEAFF.

The gene calls are TRBV5-5 and TRBJ2-7; 8 bases line up with TRBD2. CDR3 length: 18 residues. The germline V gene encodes CDR1 SGHKS and CDR2 YYEKEE (reference sequence). V shed 4 bases and J 5 bases; nucleotides not matched to a gene: 20. The CDR3 loop reads CASSKTSYSGMGTNEQYF. In DNA, the CDR3 is TGTGCCAGCAGCAAGACTTCTTATAGCGGGATGGGGACCAACGAGCAGTACTTC.

Only a few counts were recorded for this clone. V and J are TRBV9 and TRBJ2-5; 8 positions agree with TRBD1. This CDR3 has 15 amino acids. Unmatched junction bases numbered 6, after V lost 0 bases and J lost 5 bases. CDR1 and CDR2 from the germline V gene are SGDLS and YYNGEE. This chain's CDR3 is CASSVVAGGVETQYF. In DNA form, the CDR3 reads TGTGCCAGCAGCGTAGTCGCAGGGGGCGTGGAGACCCAGTACTTC.

This chain connects TRBV4-1 to TRBJ2-2; 8 bases fit TRBD1. The germline gives CDR1 MGHRA, CDR2 YSYEKL. Trimming took 0 bases from V and 0 from J; bases not matched to a gene: 6. The CDR3 has 18 residues. The CDR3 sequence is CASSQDMQGAANTGELFF. The CDR3 coding sequence is TGCGCCAGCAGCCAAGATATGCAGGGGGCAGCGAACACCGGGGAGCTGTTTTTT.

This clone was seen just once. The rearrangement links TRBV7-9 to TRBJ2-7, with D possibly TRBD1 on 6 matching bases. The CDR3 is made up of 14 amino acids. Germline CDR1 reads SEHNR; CDR2 reads FQNEAQ (reference sequence). The V and J ends lost 0 bases and 3 bases respectively, with 9 bases between them. CDR3 loop: CASSLAGQYYEQYF. CDR3 coding DNA: TGTGCCAGCAGCTTAGCGGGACAATACTACGAGCAGTACTTC.

The V and J genes are TRBV5-5 and TRBJ2-7, with a weak D call TRBD1 (5 bases). The CDR3 is made up of 14 amino acids. The V and J ends lost 0 bases and 3 bases respectively, with 10 bases between them. Looked up from germline, CDR1 is SGHKS and CDR2 is YYEKEE (reference sequence). CDR3 residues: CASSLAGNLYEQYF. The DNA for the CDR3 is TGTGCCAGCAGCTTGGCAGGGAATCTCTACGAGCAGTACTTC.

This clone has only a few counts. The rearrangement joins TRBV7-9 to TRBJ2-5, with TRBD2 matching 14 bases. The length of the CDR3 is 16 residues. J gave up 4 bases and V 4 bases, and 5 bases lay outside the gene matches. In germline, CDR1 is SEHNR, CDR2 FQNEAQ (reference sequence). The CDR3 protein is CASSSGLAGERETQYF. CDR3 nucleotides: TGTGCCAGCAGCTCGGGACTAGCGGGAGAAAGAGAGACCCAGTACTTC. The whole variable domain, filled in from reference TRBV7-9 and TRBJ2-5, reads DTGVSQNPRHKITKRGQNVTFRCDPISEHNRLYWYRQTLGQGPEFLTYFQNEAQLEKSRLLSDRFSAERPKGSFSTLEIQRTEQGDSAMYLCASSSGLAGERETQYFGPGTRLLVL.

The genes are TRBV4-1 and TRBJ2-4, with D tentatively TRBD1 (7 bases). This CDR3 has 17 amino acids. The germline V gene has CDR1 MGHRA and CDR2 YSYEKL. Deletions cut 0 bases from V and 0 bases from J, with 12 bases between. The CDR3 sequence: CASSQDGGGLAKNIQYF. The CDR3 nucleotides read TGCGCCAGCAGCCAAGACGGAGGGGGCTTAGCCAAAAACATTCAGTACTTC.

The V call is TRBV4-2, the J call TRBJ2-7; 14 bases are a match to TRBD2. Germline V CDR1 and CDR2: LGHNA, YNFKEQ. The junction had 1 base not matched to a gene; V was cut back by 1 base and J by 5 bases. The CDR3 is made up of 15 amino acids. CDR3 loop: CASSQAGLAGDEQYF. The CDR3, as DNA: TGTGCCAGCAGCCAAGCGGGACTAGCGGGAGACGAGCAGTACTTC.

J is TRBJ1-1 and V is TRBV19; D is perhaps TRBD1 (5 bases). V lost 5 bases, J lost 7 bases, and 14 bases lay in between. The CDR3 extends over 13 amino acids. Germline V gene data show CDR1 as LNHDA and CDR2 as SQIVND (reference sequence). As DNA, the CDR3 is TGTGCCAGTAGTGCGGAGGGGCAGGGTGAAGCTTTCTTT. It codes for CASSAEGQGEAFF.

The CDR3 DNA sequence: TGTGCCAGCAGTGGGAGTTCACAGGACGGCTACACCTTC. It is translated as CASSGSSQDGYTF. V is TRBV6-4 and J is TRBJ1-2; the D gene is possibly TRBD1 (5 bases). The germline V gene encodes CDR1 MRHNA and CDR2 SNTAGT. Trimming removed 4 bases at V and 8 bases at J, with 14 bases between. The CDR3 covers 13 residues.

This clone was seen a handful of times. The rearrangement uses TRBV19 and TRBJ2-1, with a possible D match to TRBD1 (5 bases). The CDR3 is 15 amino acids. Germline CDR1 LNHDA, CDR2 SQIVND (reference sequence). The V end was cut by 3 bases, the J end by 0 bases, with 9 bases between. CDR3 coding DNA: TGTGCCAGTAGTATTACAGGAAGCTCCTACAATGAGCAGTTCTTC. Its translation is CASSITGSSYNEQFF.

Only one count was recorded for this clone. This chain links TRBV6-1 with TRBJ1-2, with no clear D. Trimming took 6 bases from V and 2 from J, leaving 7 bases between them. This CDR3 is built from 12 residues. Germline V gene lookup returns CDR1 MNHNS and CDR2 SASEGT. The CDR3: CASSGVNYGYTF. CDR3 bases: TGTGCCAGCAGCGGAGTCAACTATGGCTACACCTTC.

The genes are TRBV11-2 and TRBJ1-3; 8 bases agree with TRBD1. Germline trimming cut 4 bases from V and 2 bases from J; bases unmatched to any gene: 4. Germline CDR1 SGHAT, CDR2 FQNNGV. The CDR3 is made up of 15 amino acids. The chain's CDR3 is CASSSSDRAGNTIYF. CDR3 in DNA: TGTGCCAGCAGCTCGTCGGACAGGGCTGGAAACACCATATATTTT.

The chain links TRBV11-3 to TRBJ1-3; 9 bases are shared with TRBD1. The CDR3 runs 15 residues. In germline, CDR1 is SGHNT, CDR2 YENEEA. V trimming: 5 bases; J trimming: 4 bases; junction bases outside the gene matches: 6. CDR3 amino acids: CASSISGQGGNTIYF. CDR3 bases: TGTGCCAGCAGCATCTCGGGACAGGGAGGAAACACCATATATTTT.

The V and J genes are TRBV11-3 and TRBJ2-3; D possibly corresponds to TRBD2 (5 bases). V lost 1 base to trimming and J lost 5 bases, with 10 bases between them. This CDR3 region has 14 residues. Per the germline V gene, CDR1 is SGHNT and CDR2 is YENEEA. CDR3 in DNA: TGTGCCAGCAGCTTAGTGGCTAGCCTAGATACGCAGTATTTT. Protein: CASSLVASLDTQYF. The whole variable domain, remainder taken from reference TRBV11-3 and TRBJ2-3, is EAGVVQSPRYKIIEKKQPVAFWCNPISGHNTLYWYLQNLGQGPELLIRYENEEAVDDSQLPKDRFSAERLKGVDSTLKIQPAELGDSAVYLCASSLVASLDTQYFGPGTRLTVL.

This chain uses TRBV7-8 with TRBJ2-1; no clear D gene. Trimming left V 0 bases short and J 7 bases short, with 13 bases between. The CDR3 runs 15 residues. CDR1 SGHVS and CDR2 FQNEAQ come from the germline V gene. This CDR3 is CASSLAASSRNEQFF. Here the CDR3 DNA reads TGTGCCAGCAGCTTAGCCGCAAGTAGCAGAAATGAGCAGTTCTTC.

The chain combines TRBV5-1 with TRBJ2-2; 10 bases agree with TRBD1. The V and J ends lost 3 bases and 2 bases, in that order; junction bases with no gene match: 4. Per germline, CDR1 SGHRS and CDR2 YFSETQ. CDR3 length: 16 amino acids. For the CDR3, the DNA is TGCGCCAGCAGCTCCCGACAGGGGGCCAACACCGGGGAGCTGTTTTTT. Its protein product is CASSSRQGANTGELFF.

The sample holds one count of this clone. The chain recombines TRBV7-9 with TRBJ2-7, with TRBD2 identical over 10 bases. The germline gives CDR1 SEHNR, CDR2 FQNEAQ (reference sequence). The ends lost 5 bases at V and 7 bases at J; junction bases unmatched: 8. This CDR3 region has 14 residues. The CDR3 bases are TGTGCCAGCAGCGCTCAGCGGGAGGGTTGGGAGCAGTACTTC. Translated: CASSAQREGWEQYF.

The chain combines TRBV18 with TRBJ1-1, with a tentative D call TRBD1 (5 bases). The CDR3 length is 14 residues. V lost 1 base and J lost 5, with 11 bases in between. The V gene's germline CDR1 is KGHSH and CDR2 LQKENI. CDR3 sequence: CASSPLVTGTEAFF. The CDR3 DNA follows: TGTGCCAGCTCACCACTCGTAACAGGTACTGAAGCTTTCTTT.